What follows are 20 T cell receptor beta chains derived from one specimen sequenced in a study of T cell responses to AZD1222 COVID-19 vaccine. Here immunoSEQ multiplex PCR was the method, and the copy in TCRdb shows in-frame clones only, minus some. This sample has about 140,000 clones, with 89% found just once. Material: peripheral blood, obtained on day 0 of AZD1222 vaccination. These receptors came from an adult in good health.

The rearrangement uses TRBV28 and TRBJ2-7; tentatively, D is TRBD2 (5 bases). The CDR3 spans 13 residues. The germline CDR1 and CDR2 sequences are MDHEN and SYDVKM. Trimming shortened V by 6 bases and J by 2 bases, and 11 bases separated the two germline ends. The CDR3 DNA sequence: TGTGCCAGCAGCCCCGGAGGTCCCTACGAGCAGTACTTC. Residues: CASSPGGPYEQYF.

The chain couples TRBV2 to TRBJ2-5, with 7 bases identical to TRBD1. Losses at the gene ends were 7 bases for V and 10 bases for J; bases not matched to a gene: 12. This CDR3 is 13 amino acids long. Germline CDR1 is SNHLY and CDR2 is FYNNEI. The CDR3 loop reads CASTGAGGLDQYF. The CDR3, as DNA: TGTGCCAGCACCGGGGCAGGGGGATTGGACCAGTACTTC.

The chain couples TRBV18 to TRBJ2-7; 7 bases align to TRBD1. This CDR3 contains 13 residues. The germline V gene encodes CDR1 KGHSH and CDR2 LQKENI. V shed 7 bases and J 2 bases; nucleotides not matched to a gene: 5. DNA for the CDR3: TGTGCCAGCTTTCGGACAGGAACCTACGAGCAGTACTTC. The encoded protein is CASFRTGTYEQYF.

This sequence joins TRBV10-3 and TRBJ1-2; perhaps TRBD1 as D (5 bases). The V end was cut by 5 bases, the J end by 2 bases, with 9 bases between. Germline V gene data show CDR1 as ENHRY and CDR2 as SYGVKD. The CDR3 covers 13 residues. The DNA of the CDR3 is TGTGCCATCAGTTTGGGGGGGAACTATGGCTACACCTTC. It translates to CAISLGGNYGYTF.

This chain uses TRBV2 with TRBJ1-5; D not resolved. CDR3 length: 15 residues. Between the trimmed V and J ends, which lost 6 bases and 0 bases, there was a span of 12 bases. The germline CDR1 and CDR2 sequences are SNHLY and FYNNEI. In DNA form, the CDR3 reads TGTGCCAGCAGGGGTAACCCTTATAGCAATCAGCCCCAGCATTTT. Translated, it gives CASRGNPYSNQPQHF.

The J gene is TRBJ2-2, the V gene TRBV9, with a weak D call TRBD1 (7 bases). The CDR3 length is 14 residues. Germline CDR1 and CDR2: SGDLS and YYNGEE. The V end was cut by 4 bases, the J end by 6 bases, with 13 bases between. The CDR3 sequence is CASSSRGVAGELFF. In nucleotides, the CDR3 is TGTGCCAGCAGCTCCAGGGGGGTCGCCGGGGAGCTGTTTTTT.

This chain links TRBV6-1 with TRBJ1-1; 7 bases match TRBD1. Germline CDR1 MNHNS, CDR2 SASEGT. V lost 8 bases and J lost 2; bases outside the gene matches: 11. The CDR3 has 15 amino acids. Written as DNA, the CDR3 is TGTGCCAGCGGGGGCCAGGGGGATGGAAACACTGAAGCTTTCTTT. Its protein is CASGGQGDGNTEAFF.

The chain combines TRBV9 with TRBJ1-1; D is uncertain. Germline V gene lookup returns CDR1 SGDLS and CDR2 YYNGEE. There are 17 residues in the CDR3. Deletions cut 4 bases from V and 4 bases from J, with 23 bases between. This CDR3 is CASSPRSGLTGFTEAFF. The CDR3 DNA is TGTGCCAGCAGCCCCCGCAGTGGGTTAACCGGCTTCACTGAAGCTTTCTTT.

The chain combines TRBV11-3 with TRBJ2-3; 9 bases align to TRBD2. With V trimmed by 1 base and J by 4 bases, 3 bases remained unmatched. CDR3 size: 15 residues. The germline V gene has CDR1 SGHNT and CDR2 YENEEA. In DNA, the CDR3 is TGTGCCAGCAGCTTAGGGCTAGCGGGGTCAGATACGCAGTATTTT. The encoded protein is CASSLGLAGSDTQYF.

The V call is TRBV7-9, the J call TRBJ2-2; D is possibly TRBD1 or TRBD2 (5 bases each). Trimming took 6 bases from V and 0 from J, leaving 11 bases between them. Germline V lookup: CDR1 SEHNR, CDR2 FQNEAQ (reference sequence). The CDR3 is 15 residues long. The CDR3 loop reads CASRPGTANTGELFF. The CDR3 DNA is TGTGCCAGCAGACCCGGGACGGCGAACACCGGGGAGCTGTTTTTT.

V usage is TRBV28 and J usage is TRBJ2-7; D remains unclear. Germline V gives CDR1 MDHEN, CDR2 SYDVKM. V gave up 4 bases and J gave up 3 bases, with 10 bases separating them. The CDR3 spans 13 residues. CDR3 in amino acids: CASSSRANYEQYF. The CDR3 coding sequence is TGTGCCAGCAGTTCCCGGGCTAACTACGAGCAGTACTTC.

The chain combines TRBV6-5 with TRBJ2-7, with 9 bases identical to TRBD2. The junction had 5 bases not matched to a gene; V was cut back by 6 bases and J by 2 bases. Germline CDR1 reads MNHEY; CDR2 reads SVGAGI. The CDR3 runs 14 residues. The DNA of the CDR3 is TGTGCCAGCAGCGGGCGGGAGGGCCCCTACGAGCAGTACTTC. This sequence encodes CASSGREGPYEQYF.

This sequence joins TRBV12-3 or TRBV12-4 and TRBJ1-1; no definite D call. The CDR3 has 11 amino acids. Trimming removed 1 base from V and 7 bases from J, with 4 bases in between. CDR3 residues: CASSLGLEAFF. DNA for the CDR3: TGTGCCAGCAGTTTAGGTCTTGAAGCTTTCTTT.

V is TRBV6-2 or TRBV6-3 and J is TRBJ1-2; D is uncertain. Germline-derived CDR1 and CDR2 are MNHEY and SVGEGT. Trimming cost V 4 bases and J 5 bases, with 8 bases left between them. The CDR3 consists of 12 residues. The CDR3 region has the DNA TGTGCCAGCAGTTCGACTGTTTATGGCTACACCTTC. It specifies CASSSTVYGYTF.

The V and J genes are TRBV28 and TRBJ1-1, with unresolved D. This CDR3 comprises 13 residues. V lost 2 bases and J 9 bases, leaving 13 bases between the germline ends. CDR1 and CDR2 from the germline V gene are MDHEN and SYDVKM. The CDR3 nucleotides read TGTGCCAGCAGTTTAGGTTTCCGGCAGAAAGCTTTCTTT. Translating it yields CASSLGFRQKAFF. The full variable domain, rest sourced from reference TRBV28 and TRBJ1-1, is DVKVTQSSRYLVKRTGEKVFLECVQDMDHENMFWYRQDPGLGLRLIYFSYDVKMKEKGDIPEGYSVSREKKERFSLILESASTNQTSMYLCASSLGFRQKAFFGQGTRLTVV.

CDR3: CASSSPVRSVFENIQYF. The DNA for the CDR3 is TGTGCCAGCAGTTCCCCGGTCCGGTCCGTTTTCGAAAACATTCAGTACTTC. The chain joins TRBV28 to TRBJ2-4; D remains ambiguous. In germline, CDR1 is MDHEN, CDR2 SYDVKM. Trimming took off 4 bases at V and 5 bases at J, with 21 bases between the two ends. The CDR3 spans 17 residues.

The chain has TRBV6-2 or TRBV6-3 and TRBJ2-7; D is undetermined. CDR1 is MNHEY, CDR2 SVGEGT, per germline. The ends were cut back, 2 bases at V and 2 bases at J, with 13 bases in the middle. The CDR3 spans 15 residues. CDR3 amino acids: CASSYALRRPYEQYF. Here the CDR3 DNA reads TGTGCCAGCAGTTACGCCCTGAGGAGACCCTACGAGCAGTACTTC.

The chain carries TRBV15 and TRBJ2-7, with a possible D match to TRBD2 (6 bases). The CDR3 has 14 residues. V was pared by 3 bases and J by 3 bases, with 12 bases between. Germline V gene data show CDR1 as LNHNV and CDR2 as YYDKDF (reference sequence). CDR3: CATSSNLGGYEQYF. Written as DNA, the CDR3 is TGTGCCACCAGCAGCAACTTGGGGGGCTACGAGCAGTACTTC.

This chain connects TRBV2 to TRBJ2-1, with TRBD2 matching over 11 bases. The length of the CDR3 is 16 residues. V gave up 8 bases and J gave up 8 bases; unmatched junction bases: 14. Germline-derived CDR1 and CDR2 are SNHLY and FYNNEI. CDR3 loop: CASQLQLAGVWDEQFF. The CDR3 DNA follows: TGTGCCAGCCAGTTACAACTAGCGGGAGTATGGGATGAGCAGTTCTTC.

V and J are TRBV5-1 and TRBJ2-2; no definite D call. The germline CDR1 and CDR2 sequences are SGHRS and YFSETQ. The ends were cut back, 4 bases at V and 6 bases at J, with 7 bases in the middle. The CDR3 totals 12 residues. CDR3 sequence (DNA): TGCGCCAGCAGCCAGCACCCCGGGGAGCTGTTTTTT. Translation: CASSQHPGELFF.